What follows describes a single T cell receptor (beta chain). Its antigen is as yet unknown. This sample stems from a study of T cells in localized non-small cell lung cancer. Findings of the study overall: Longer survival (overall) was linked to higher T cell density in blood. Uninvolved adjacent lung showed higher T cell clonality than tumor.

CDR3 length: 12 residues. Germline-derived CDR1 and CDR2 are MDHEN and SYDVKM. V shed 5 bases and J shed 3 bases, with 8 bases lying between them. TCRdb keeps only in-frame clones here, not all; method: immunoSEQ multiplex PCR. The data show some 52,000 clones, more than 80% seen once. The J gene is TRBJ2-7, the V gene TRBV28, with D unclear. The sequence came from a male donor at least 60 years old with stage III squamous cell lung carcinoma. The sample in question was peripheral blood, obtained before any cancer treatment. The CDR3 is CASSRQIYEQYF. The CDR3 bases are TGTGCCAGCAGTAGGCAGATCTACGAGCAGTACTTC. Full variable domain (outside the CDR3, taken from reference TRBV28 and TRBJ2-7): DVKVTQSSRYLVKRTGEKVFLECVQDMDHENMFWYRQDPGLGLRLIYFSYDVKMKEKGDIPEGYSVSREKKERFSLILESASTNQTSMYLCASSRQIYEQYFGPGTRLTVT.